The 4 T cell receptor beta chains below come from one sample, sequenced in a study of blood T cell repertoires in COVID-19. Using immunoSEQ multiplex PCR, the repertoire was profiled, and TCRdb retains in-frame clones only, with some absent. The table shows 85,000 to 90,000 clones, with 75% to 95% occurring only once. Sequencing was carried out using peripheral blood. The receptors stem from a human donor with active COVID-19. The donor label of this sample is uncertain.

This sequence joins TRBV28 and TRBJ1-1; 8 bases match TRBD1. The length of the CDR3 is 15 residues. In germline, CDR1 is MDHEN, CDR2 SYDVKM. V gave up 6 bases and J gave up 7 bases; unmatched junction bases: 13. The CDR3 loop is CASSAAGQGSIEAFF. CDR3 DNA sequence: TGTGCCAGCAGCGCTGCCGGACAGGGCTCCATTGAAGCTTTCTTT. The whole variable domain, filled in from reference TRBV28 and TRBJ1-1, reads DVKVTQSSRYLVKRTGEKVFLECVQDMDHENMFWYRQDPGLGLRLIYFSYDVKMKEKGDIPEGYSVSREKKERFSLILESASTNQTSMYLCASSAAGQGSIEAFFGQGTRLTVV.

The chain links TRBV18 to TRBJ1-2; D ambiguous. V was clipped by 6 bases and J by 8 bases, with 13 bases between them. CDR1 is KGHSH, CDR2 LQKENI, per germline. This CDR3 spans 12 amino acids. The CDR3 nucleotides read TGTGCCAGCTCCCGACGGGAGGAGGGCTACACCTTC. Encoded protein: CASSRREEGYTF.

CDR3 protein: CASSQRGGPRGNTEAFF. As DNA, the CDR3 is TGCGCCAGCAGCCAACGAGGGGGACCACGGGGAAACACTGAAGCTTTCTTT. V gene TRBV4-3 combines with J gene TRBJ1-1, with a tentative D call TRBD1 (6 bases). CDR1 and CDR2 (germline): LGHNA, YSLEER. Deletions cut 2 bases from V and 2 bases from J, with 18 bases between. The CDR3 runs to 17 residues.

The chain joins TRBV6-1 to TRBJ1-2; the D is unclear. Trimming removed 1 base from V and 3 bases from J, with 9 bases in between. This CDR3 is 14 amino acids long. Germline V gene sequence: CDR1 MNHNS, CDR2 SASEGT. The DNA for the CDR3 is TGTGCCAGCAGTGAAGATCGGGTACACTATGGCTACACCTTC. This translates into CASSEDRVHYGYTF.